Shown below are 27 T cell receptor beta chains from a single sample sequenced in a study of blood T cell repertoires in COVID-19. Measured with immunoSEQ multiplex PCR; TCRdb has only the in-frame clones, and not every one. Counted here are some 31,000 clones, around nine tenths occurring once; the ten biggest clones make up 14%. The sample consisted of peripheral blood. These receptors all come from a human donor with active COVID-19. The donor label of this sample is uncertain.

The CDR3 sequence: CASSLDSSEAFF. The CDR3 nucleotides are TGCGCCAGCAGCTTGGACAGTTCTGAAGCTTTCTTT. V and J are TRBV5-1 and TRBJ1-1; D unclear. Germline lookup yields CDR1 SGHRS and CDR2 YFSETQ. This CDR3 has 12 residues. Trimming cost V 0 bases and J 6 bases, with 6 bases left between them.

J is TRBJ2-7 and V is TRBV6-6, with 8 bases fitting TRBD2. This CDR3 contains 14 residues. The germline V gene encodes CDR1 MNHNY and CDR2 SVGAGI (reference sequence). After removal of 6 bases from V and 5 bases from J, the junction contained 9 bases not matched to a gene. The CDR3 spells CASRLTAGRDEQYF. The DNA of the CDR3 is TGTGCCAGCAGATTAACCGCCGGGAGGGACGAGCAGTACTTC.

This clone was recorded once. The chain links TRBV19 to TRBJ1-5, with D perhaps matching TRBD1 (5 bases). The germline V gene has CDR1 LNHDA and CDR2 SQIVND (reference sequence). This CDR3 contains 15 residues. Trimming removed 6 bases from V and 1 base from J, with 13 bases in between. DNA for the CDR3: TGTGCCAGTAGGGAGACAGCCAGAAGCAATCAGCCCCAGCATTTT. This codes for CASRETARSNQPQHF.

The chain has TRBV5-1 and TRBJ2-1; no reliable D call. Germline CDR1 reads SGHRS; CDR2 reads YFSETQ. The CDR3 runs 13 residues. Trimming took off 4 bases at V and 8 bases at J, with 13 bases between the two ends. The CDR3 loop is CASSLHDADEQFF. DNA for the CDR3: TGCGCCAGCAGCCTCCACGACGCGGATGAGCAGTTCTTC.

V gene TRBV9 combines with J gene TRBJ1-6, with D possibly matching TRBD1 (5 bases). Deletions cut 3 bases from V and 1 base from J, with 8 bases between. Germline-derived CDR1 and CDR2 are SGDLS and YYNGEE. This CDR3 contains 15 residues. The CDR3 region has the DNA TGTGCCAGCAGCGCCCAGGGATCCTATAATTCACCCCTCCACTTT. It is translated as CASSAQGSYNSPLHF.

The chain employs TRBV25-1 and TRBJ2-5; 7 bases line up with TRBD1. Germline CDR1 and CDR2: MGHDK and SYGVNS. Unmatched junction bases numbered 5, after V lost 3 bases and J lost 4 bases. The CDR3 covers 14 residues. The CDR3 nucleotides read TGTGCCAGCAGTGATCTAGGGGGCTTAGAGACCCAGTACTTC. It codes for CASSDLGGLETQYF.

This sequence joins TRBV7-2 and TRBJ2-7; 8 nucleotides align to TRBD2. CDR1 and CDR2 (germline): SGHTA, FQGNSA. V shed 1 base, J shed 2 bases, and the junction held 7 bases outside the gene matches. This CDR3 has 16 residues. The CDR3 DNA reads TGTGCCAGCAGCTTAGATTCCGGGGGGGTAGCCTACGAGCAGTACTTC. This sequence encodes CASSLDSGGVAYEQYF.

The chain joins TRBV7-3 to TRBJ2-1, with D possibly matching TRBD1 (6 bases). Deletions cut 5 bases from V and 4 bases from J, with 15 bases between. Per germline, CDR1 SGHTA and CDR2 FQGTGA. CDR3 length equals 15 residues. CDR3 sequence: CASSPTGTQYNEQFF. The CDR3 bases are TGTGCCAGCAGCCCGACAGGAACCCAATACAATGAGCAGTTCTTC. The full variable domain, rest sourced from reference TRBV7-3 and TRBJ2-1, is GAGVSQTPSNKVTEKGKYVELRCDPISGHTALYWYRQSLGQGPEFLIYFQGTGAADDSGLPNDRFFAVRPEGSVSTLKIQRTERGDSAVYLCASSPTGTQYNEQFFGPGTRLTVL.

The count of this clone is one. This chain connects TRBV7-3 to TRBJ2-5; 10 bases agree with TRBD2. J was trimmed by 0 bases and V by 1 base; bases with no gene match: 8. CDR1 SGHTA and CDR2 FQGTGA come from the germline V gene. This CDR3 has 18 amino acids. The CDR3 is CASSLSSSGGSYQETQYF. The CDR3 DNA reads as TGTGCCAGCAGCTTAAGTAGTAGCGGGGGGTCCTACCAAGAGACCCAGTACTTC.

V and J are TRBV9 and TRBJ2-1, with 12 bases aligning to TRBD2. The V gene's germline CDR1 is SGDLS and CDR2 YYNGEE. V dropped 1 base and J dropped 5; count of bases not matched to a gene: 4. There are 16 residues in the CDR3. As DNA, the CDR3 is TGTGCCAGCAGCGTAACCGGGACTAGCGGGCACAATGAGCAGTTCTTC. Its protein is CASSVTGTSGHNEQFF.

In this sample, this clone turned up a few times. The rearrangement joins TRBV10-3 to TRBJ1-5, with a possible D match to TRBD1 (5 bases). The V end was cut by 2 bases, the J end by 4 bases, with 15 bases between. Germline CDR1 is ENHRY and CDR2 is SYGVKD. The length of the CDR3 is 16 residues. CDR3 loop: CAISEVRGGPNQPQHF. CDR3 nucleotides: TGTGCCATCAGTGAGGTTAGGGGCGGACCAAATCAGCCCCAGCATTTT.

This chain joins TRBV19 and TRBJ2-2, with D perhaps TRBD1 (6 bases). Per the germline V gene, CDR1 is LNHDA and CDR2 is SQIVND (reference sequence). The CDR3 spans 15 residues. Trimming pared 7 bases from V and 1 base from J, leaving 13 bases between. DNA of the CDR3: TGTGCCAGTATGCCCTTGACAGGGAACACCGGGGAGCTGTTTTTT. Residues: CASMPLTGNTGELFF.

Here the CDR3 DNA reads TGTGCCAGCAGCCTACAGGGGCTTAAATCCGGGGATTCACCCCTCCACTTT. It specifies CASSLQGLKSGDSPLHF. This chain connects TRBV3-1 (or the pseudogene TRBV3-2) to TRBJ1-6; 7 nucleotides agree with TRBD1. CDR3 length equals 17 residues. V was clipped by 4 bases and J by 8 bases; unmatched bases: 14. From germline, CDR1 is LGHDT and CDR2 YNNKEL (reference sequence).

This chain uses TRBV7-9 with TRBJ2-5, with 8 bases that match TRBD1. V was pared by 7 bases and J by 3 bases, with 13 bases of the junction left unmatched. The CDR3 has 16 residues. Germline-derived CDR1 and CDR2 are SEHNR and FQNEAQ (reference sequence). This CDR3 is CASTDRGILREETQYF. As DNA, the CDR3 is TGTGCCAGCACAGACAGGGGTATCTTACGGGAAGAGACCCAGTACTTC.

In this sample, this clone turned up a few times. This chain connects TRBV3-1 (or the pseudogene TRBV3-2) to TRBJ2-5; D is perhaps TRBD2 (7 bases). Trimming cost V 5 bases and J 4 bases, with 17 bases left between them. This CDR3 comprises 15 residues. Looked up from germline, CDR1 is LGHDT and CDR2 is YNNKEL (reference sequence). CDR3 protein: CASSTSAGAGETQYF. The CDR3 bases are TGTGCCAGCAGCACGAGTGCGGGGGCGGGAGAGACCCAGTACTTC.

This clone was observed a single time. This chain joins TRBV5-1 and TRBJ2-1; 11 nucleotides align to TRBD2. The junction had 9 bases not matched to a gene; V was cut back by 1 base and J by 9 bases. Germline-derived CDR1 and CDR2 are SGHRS and YFSETQ. There are 16 residues in the CDR3. Here the CDR3 DNA reads TGCGCCAGCAGCTTGTTGGCTAGCGGGGGGAAAATTGAGCAGTTCTTC. Its protein product is CASSLLASGGKIEQFF.

This rearrangement joins TRBV5-4 to TRBJ2-5, with 10 bases fitting TRBD2. With V trimmed by 0 bases and J by 5 bases, 7 bases remained unmatched. The CDR3 length is 16 residues. Germline V CDR1 and CDR2: SGHNT, YYREEE (reference sequence). The CDR3 spells CASSLGLAGDRETQYF. The CDR3 nucleotides are TGTGCCAGCAGCTTGGGGCTAGCGGGGGACCGGGAGACCCAGTACTTC.

This chain uses TRBV7-2 with TRBJ1-2; TRBD1 aligns across 7 bases. In germline, CDR1 is SGHTA, CDR2 FQGNSA. Trimming took 5 bases from V and 4 from J; bases not matched to a gene: 4. There are 13 residues in the CDR3. CDR3 protein: CASSRDSSYGYTF. For the CDR3, the DNA is TGTGCCAGCAGCCGGGACAGCAGCTATGGCTACACCTTC.

The gene calls are TRBV3-1 (or the pseudogene TRBV3-2) and TRBJ1-2, with 10 bases identical to TRBD1. Trimming took 1 base from V and 7 from J; bases not matched to a gene: 9. The germline V gene encodes CDR1 LGHDT and CDR2 YNNKEL (reference sequence). The CDR3 is made up of 16 amino acids. CDR3 loop: CASSQVPGTGVFGYTF. Written as DNA, the CDR3 is TGTGCCAGCAGCCAAGTCCCCGGGACAGGGGTGTTTGGCTACACCTTC.

This clone is a singleton in its sample. This chain connects TRBV19 to TRBJ1-1, with 9 bases aligning to TRBD1. This CDR3 has 15 amino acids. V dropped 5 bases and J dropped 4; count of bases not matched to a gene: 8. Per germline, CDR1 LNHDA and CDR2 SQIVND (reference sequence). The CDR3 DNA reads as TGTGCCAGTAGTTTGGACAGGGGAACGACCACTGAAGCTTTCTTT. It translates to CASSLDRGTTTEAFF.

The chain employs TRBV11-2 and TRBJ2-1; TRBD2 matches at 10 bases. J gave up 6 bases and V 1 base, and 0 bases lay outside the gene matches. Germline CDR1 and CDR2: SGHAT and FQNNGV. The CDR3 is 14 residues long. The CDR3 spells CASSLGTSGNEQFF. The CDR3 DNA sequence: TGTGCCAGCAGCTTAGGGACTAGCGGCAATGAGCAGTTCTTC.

As DNA, the CDR3 is TGTGCCAGCAGCTTACATCAAGAGACCCAGTACTTC. It codes for CASSLHQETQYF. The rearrangement links TRBV7-6 to TRBJ2-5, with D unclear. V lost 2 bases, J lost 2 bases, and 3 bases lay in between. Germline V gene sequence: CDR1 SGHVS, CDR2 FNYEAQ. CDR3 length: 12 amino acids. The whole variable domain, remainder taken from reference TRBV7-6 and TRBJ2-5, is GAGVSQSPRYKVTKRGQDVALRCDPISGHVSLYWYRQALGQGPEFLTYFNYEAQQDKSGLPNDRFSAERPEGSISTLTIQRTEQRDSAMYRCASSLHQETQYFGPGTRLLVL.

This clone was detected only a few times. This rearrangement joins TRBV3-1 (or the pseudogene TRBV3-2) to TRBJ2-5, with D perhaps TRBD2 (7 bases). This CDR3 region has 13 residues. Germline V gene sequence: CDR1 LGHDT, CDR2 YNNKEL (reference sequence). V lost 6 bases to trimming and J lost 4 bases, with 12 bases between them. CDR3 nucleotides: TGTGCCAGCAGGGGCGGGGGCCGAGAGACCCAGTACTTC. This sequence encodes CASRGGGRETQYF.

V and J are TRBV2 and TRBJ1-2; D not resolved. This CDR3 has 13 residues. V shed 3 bases and J shed 5 bases, with 10 bases lying between them. Germline V gives CDR1 SNHLY, CDR2 FYNNEI. CDR3: CASSETSTYGYTF. The CDR3 DNA sequence: TGTGCCAGCAGTGAGACATCTACGTATGGCTACACCTTC.

This clone turned up a few times. The CDR3 reads CASMRFFVGNTIYF. DNA for the CDR3: TGTGCCAGTATGAGGTTTTTCGTTGGAAACACCATATATTTT. The J gene is TRBJ1-3, the V gene TRBV19; D not certain. Trimming pared 7 bases from V and 3 bases from J, leaving 13 bases between. Germline V lookup: CDR1 LNHDA, CDR2 SQIVND (reference sequence). The CDR3 is 14 residues long.

The rearrangement joins TRBV11-2 to TRBJ2-5; D is possibly TRBD2 (7 bases). The CDR3 loop spans 15 amino acids. V was shortened by 7 bases and J by 3 bases, with 18 bases between the two germline ends. Looked up from germline, CDR1 is SGHAT and CDR2 is FQNNGV. In DNA form, the CDR3 reads TGTGCCAGCACACGAGGACTAGGACAGAAAGAGACCCAGTACTTC. Amino acid sequence: CASTRGLGQKETQYF.

The chain carries TRBV3-1 (or the pseudogene TRBV3-2) and TRBJ1-5; TRBD1 matches 7 bases. The germline V gene encodes CDR1 LGHDT and CDR2 YNNKEL (reference sequence). Trimming at V came to 3 bases and at J to 4 bases, leaving 9 bases not matched to a gene. The CDR3 totals 16 residues. The DNA for the CDR3 is TGTGCCAGCAGCCAGACCGTGACAGGGAGGAATCAGCCCCAGCATTTT. Amino acid sequence: CASSQTVTGRNQPQHF.